The subject of this entry is one TCR beta chain. This entry belongs to a study of blood T cell repertoires in COVID-19. Sequenced by immunoSEQ multiplex PCR; TCRdb stores in-frame clones only, minus some. The sample consists of approximately 200,000 clones, roughly 82% of them appearing once. Participant reports of clinical history set cohort assignment. The sequenced material came from PBMCs or T cells enriched from blood (not recorded which). The clonotype was recovered from a man aged 40-49 years who had recovered from COVID-19.

This CDR3 reads CASSRLGADTQYF. CDR3 nucleotides: TGTGCCAGTAGTCGCCTCGGGGCAGATACGCAGTATTTT. The rearrangement joins TRBV19 to TRBJ2-3; TRBD2 is a possible D gene (5 bases). The CDR3 has 13 amino acids. Trimming pared 5 bases from V and 4 bases from J, leaving 10 bases between. Germline values: CDR1 LNHDA, CDR2 SQIVND (reference sequence).